These 3 T cell receptor beta chains originate from one sample sequenced in a study of T cell repertoires in cytomegalovirus infection (dated by TCRdb to about 2019). The sample's treatment or condition label, decoded: in vitro stimulation with specific CMV peptide epitopes to enrich CMV-specific T cells. Sequencing used an Illumina HiSeq 1500. The public sequencing data were trimmed at Q25 with fastp and processed into clonotypes with MiXCR by TCRdb, which kept only in-frame beta chains. When rows share a CDR3 protein, they turn into one entry using the most common DNA and genes. The sample table shows over 45,000 distinct CDR3 sequences, and 15% to 25% are seen once. The ten largest clones take up approximately 55% of the sample. The antigens of these receptors remain unknown. This material consisted of CD8+ T cells from cultured PBMCs, taken from culture after CMV antigen stimulation. These receptors originate from a human donor in good health (CMV status not recorded). Some clones in this sample may be carry-over from other donors' samples.

Details on this clonotype: A much larger clonotype is one base distant, so this may be a read error. The genes are TRBV7-6 and TRBJ2-3; TRBD2 is a possible D gene (6 bases). Germline CDR1 is SGHVS and CDR2 is FNYEAQ. This CDR3 is built from 13 residues. The CDR3 coding sequence is TGTGCCAGCAGCCCCGCGGGGTACGATATGCAGTATTTT. It is translated as CASSPAGYDMQYF. Using reference TRBV7-6 and TRBJ2-3 for the parts outside the CDR3, the full variable domain is GAGVSQSPRYKVTKRGQDVALRCDPISGHVSLYWYRQALGQGPEFLTYFNYEAQQDKSGLPNDRFSAERPEGSISTLTIQRTEQRDSAMYRCASSPAGYDMQYFGPGTRLTVL.

This clonotype was recorded a few times. The genes are TRBV28 and TRBJ2-7; possible D gene TRBD2, 6 bases. CDR1 is MDHEN, CDR2 SYDVKM, per germline. With 1 base removed from V and 0 bases from J, the gap between germline ends came to 13 bases. The CDR3 runs to 16 residues. This CDR3 reads CASSLSFGGYSYEQYF. As DNA, the CDR3 is TGTGCCAGCAGTTTATCGTTCGGGGGATACTCCTACGAGCAGTACTTC.

The J gene is TRBJ1-2, the V gene TRBV5-4, with TRBD1 as a possible D gene (6 bases). Germline V gene data show CDR1 as SGHNT and CDR2 as YYREEE (reference sequence). This CDR3 has 15 amino acids. Trimming stripped 4 bases from V and 5 bases from J, with 18 bases between. The CDR3 region is CASSRETGSPYGYTF. The CDR3 DNA is TGTGCCAGCAGCCGAGAGACAGGATCTCCTTATGGCTACACCTTC.